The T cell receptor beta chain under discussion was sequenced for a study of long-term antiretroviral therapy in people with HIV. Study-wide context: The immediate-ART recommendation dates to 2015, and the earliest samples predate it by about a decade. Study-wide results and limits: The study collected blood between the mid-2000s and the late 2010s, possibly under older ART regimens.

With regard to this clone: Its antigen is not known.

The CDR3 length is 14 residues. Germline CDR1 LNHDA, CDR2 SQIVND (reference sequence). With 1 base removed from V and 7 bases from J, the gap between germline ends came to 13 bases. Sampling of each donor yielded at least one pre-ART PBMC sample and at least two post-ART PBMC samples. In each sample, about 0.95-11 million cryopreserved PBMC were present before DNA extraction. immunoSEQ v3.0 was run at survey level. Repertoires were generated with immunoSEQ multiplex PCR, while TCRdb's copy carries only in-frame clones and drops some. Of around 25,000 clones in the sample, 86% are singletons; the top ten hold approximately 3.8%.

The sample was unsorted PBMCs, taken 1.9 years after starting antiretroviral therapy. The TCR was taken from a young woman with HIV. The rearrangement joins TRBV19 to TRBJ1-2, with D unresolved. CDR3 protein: CASSIGTEYAGYTF. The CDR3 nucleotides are TGTGCCAGTAGTATAGGAACAGAGTATGCTGGCTACACCTTC.